One sample yielded the 10 T cell receptor beta chains listed below, sequenced in a study of OX40 agonist ivuxolimab in advanced cancers. The table came from immunoSEQ multiplex PCR; TCRdb's copy has only in-frame clones and leaves some out. Of about 76,000 clones in the sample, around four fifths were seen once. The sample was CD4+ or CD8+ T cells sorted from blood, taken in a trial of the OX40 agonist ivuxolimab. The receptors shown here come from an adult with an advanced solid tumor such as melanoma, head and neck, liver or kidney cancer.

This clone was counted only a few times. The chain recombines TRBV7-8 with TRBJ1-5, with D possibly TRBD1 on 6 matching bases. Germline V gives CDR1 SGHVS, CDR2 FQNEAQ. With 5 bases removed from V and 4 bases from J, the gap between germline ends came to 9 bases. The CDR3 spans 13 residues. The DNA of the CDR3 is TGTGCCAGCAGCGGGACACAGAATCAGCCCCAGCATTTT. Translating it yields CASSGTQNQPQHF.

The chain links TRBV19 to TRBJ2-5, with D possibly called TRBD1 or TRBD2 (5 bases each). CDR1 and CDR2 from the germline V gene are LNHDA and SQIVND (reference sequence). V gave up 7 bases and J gave up 3 bases, with 15 bases separating them. The CDR3 extends over 14 amino acids. In nucleotides, the CDR3 is TGTGCCAGTACAGGTTGGGACGGCAAAGAGACCCAGTACTTC. Its protein product is CASTGWDGKETQYF. Combining the CDR3 with reference TRBV19 and TRBJ2-5 gives the whole variable domain DGGITQSPKYLFRKEGQNVTLSCEQNLNHDAMYWYRQDPGQGLRLIYYSQIVNDFQKGDIAEGYSVSREKKESFPLTVTSAQKNPTAFYLCASTGWDGKETQYFGPGTRLLVL.

The chain joins TRBV10-3 to TRBJ1-1; D ambiguous. Germline assignment: CDR1 ENHRY and CDR2 SYGVKD. Trimming pared 10 bases from V and 7 bases from J, leaving 13 bases between. The CDR3 runs 11 residues. CDR3 coding DNA: TGTGCCACTCGGAAAGAGGATGAAGCTTTCTTT. This encodes CATRKEDEAFF.

In DNA, the CDR3 is TGTGCCAGCAGCCAGACAGGGGAACTTGGCTACACCTTC. Its translation: CASSQTGELGYTF. The rearrangement joins TRBV5-4 to TRBJ1-2; 8 bases line up with TRBD1. There are 13 residues in the CDR3. V was pared by 4 bases and J by 7 bases, with 6 bases of the junction left unmatched. Germline V gene sequence: CDR1 SGHNT, CDR2 YYREEE (reference sequence).

The genes are TRBV18 and TRBJ2-3; a possible D gene is TRBD2 (6 bases). Trimming took 6 bases from V and 1 from J, leaving 11 bases between them. The CDR3 spans 14 residues. The germline CDR1 and CDR2 sequences are KGHSH and LQKENI. CDR3 sequence reads: CASSLWGGTDTQYF. CDR3 sequence (DNA): TGTGCCAGCTCGCTGTGGGGGGGCACAGATACGCAGTATTTT.

V usage is TRBV27 and J usage is TRBJ2-2; D gene unclear. This CDR3 comprises 17 residues. In germline, CDR1 is MNHEY, CDR2 SMNVEV (reference sequence). V was shortened by 3 bases and J by 6 bases, with 20 bases between the two germline ends. CDR3 sequence: CASSFLIHGLGAGELFF. In DNA form, the CDR3 reads TGTGCCAGCAGTTTTCTGATACACGGATTGGGCGCCGGGGAGCTGTTTTTT.

CDR3 in amino acids: CASSPLQGQGEKLFF. The CDR3 DNA follows: TGTGCCAGCAGCCCCCTTCAGGGACAGGGGGAAAAACTGTTTTTT. J is TRBJ1-4 and V is TRBV9, with TRBD1 identical over 10 bases. There are 15 residues in the CDR3. Germline trimming cut 4 bases from V and 8 bases from J; bases unmatched to any gene: 8. Germline V gives CDR1 SGDLS, CDR2 YYNGEE.

This chain links TRBV7-9 with TRBJ2-1; the match to TRBD2 covers 8 bases. CDR1 and CDR2 from the germline V gene are SEHNR and FQNEAQ (reference sequence). The V gene end was trimmed by 2 bases and the J gene end by 9 bases; junction bases not matched to a gene: 6. The CDR3 has 14 residues. CDR3 DNA sequence: TGTGCCAGCAGCTTATCTCTAGCGGGTTTTGAGCAGTTCTTC. The encoded protein is CASSLSLAGFEQFF.

The chain is built from TRBV7-2 and TRBJ1-2; tentative D call: TRBD1 (6 bases). Between the trimmed V and J ends, which lost 3 bases and 8 bases, there was a span of 10 bases. Germline V gene sequence: CDR1 SGHTA, CDR2 FQGNSA. The CDR3 length is 12 residues. CDR3 in DNA: TGTGCCAGCAGCTTTGGGGGGCGCGGCTACACCTTC. Amino acid sequence: CASSFGGRGYTF.

As to this clone: Germline and junction disagree at one end, which may indicate a read error. The chain is built from TRBV28 and TRBJ1-3; D gene ambiguous. This CDR3 comprises 13 residues. CDR1 and CDR2 from the germline V gene are MDHEN and SYDVKM. CDR3 protein: CASRLSAGNTIYF. DNA for the CDR3: TGTGCCAGCAGATTATCGGCTGGAAACACCATATATTTT.